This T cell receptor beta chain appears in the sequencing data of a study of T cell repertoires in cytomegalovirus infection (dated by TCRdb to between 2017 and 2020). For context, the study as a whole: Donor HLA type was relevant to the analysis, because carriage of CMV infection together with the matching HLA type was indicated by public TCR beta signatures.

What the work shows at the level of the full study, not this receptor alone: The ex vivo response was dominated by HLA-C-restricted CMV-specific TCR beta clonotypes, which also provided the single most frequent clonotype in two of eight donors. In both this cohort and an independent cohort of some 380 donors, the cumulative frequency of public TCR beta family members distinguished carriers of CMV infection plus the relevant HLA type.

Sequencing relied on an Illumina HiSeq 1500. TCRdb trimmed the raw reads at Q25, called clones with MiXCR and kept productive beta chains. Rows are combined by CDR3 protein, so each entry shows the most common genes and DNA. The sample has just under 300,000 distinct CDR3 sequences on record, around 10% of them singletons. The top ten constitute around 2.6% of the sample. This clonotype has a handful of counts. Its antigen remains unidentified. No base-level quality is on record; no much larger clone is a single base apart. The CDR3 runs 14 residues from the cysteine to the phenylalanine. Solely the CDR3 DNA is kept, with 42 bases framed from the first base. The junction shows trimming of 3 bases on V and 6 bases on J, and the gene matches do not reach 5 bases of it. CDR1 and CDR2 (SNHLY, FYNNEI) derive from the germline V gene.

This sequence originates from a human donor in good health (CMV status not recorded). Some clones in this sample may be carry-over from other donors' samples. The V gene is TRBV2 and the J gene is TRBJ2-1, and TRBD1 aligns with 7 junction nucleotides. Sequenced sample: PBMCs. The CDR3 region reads CASSEGTVINEQFF. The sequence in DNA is TGTGCCAGCAGTGAGGGGACAGTCATCAATGAGCAGTTCTTC.